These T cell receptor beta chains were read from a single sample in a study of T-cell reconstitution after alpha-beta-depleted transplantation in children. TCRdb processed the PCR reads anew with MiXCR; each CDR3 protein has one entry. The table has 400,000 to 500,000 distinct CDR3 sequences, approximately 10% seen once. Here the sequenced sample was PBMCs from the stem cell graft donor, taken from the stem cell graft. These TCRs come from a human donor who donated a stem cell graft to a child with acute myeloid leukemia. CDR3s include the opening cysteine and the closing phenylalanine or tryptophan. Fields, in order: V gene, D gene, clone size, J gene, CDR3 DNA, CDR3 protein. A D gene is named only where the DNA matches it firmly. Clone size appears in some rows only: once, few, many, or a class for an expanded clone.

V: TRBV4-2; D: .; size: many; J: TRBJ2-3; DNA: TGTGCCAGCAGCCCCACAGATGGAGATACGCAGTATTTT; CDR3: CASSPTDGDTQYF
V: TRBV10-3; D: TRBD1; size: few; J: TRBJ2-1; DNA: TGTGCCATCAGTTATACCCCGGACAGGTCAACCTACAATGAGCAGTTCTTC; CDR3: CAISYTPDRSTYNEQFF
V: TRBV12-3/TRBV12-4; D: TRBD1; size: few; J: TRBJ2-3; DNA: TGTGCCAGCAGCGGTGGGACAGACGCCACAGATACGCAGTATTTT; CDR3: CASSGGTDATDTQYF
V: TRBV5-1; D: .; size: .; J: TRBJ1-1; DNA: TGCGCCAGCAGCAACCAGCCCGGAACATCGGGGGTGAGTGCTTTCTTT; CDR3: CASSNQPGTSGVSAFF
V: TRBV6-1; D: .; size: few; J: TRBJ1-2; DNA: TGTGCCAGCAGCTCCCCCGCGGGAAGCTATGGCTACACCTTC; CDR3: CASSSPAGSYGYTF
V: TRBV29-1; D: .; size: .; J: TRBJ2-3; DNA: TGCAGCGTGCGGGACACGAGCACAGATACGCAGTATTTT; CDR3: CSVRDTSTDTQYF
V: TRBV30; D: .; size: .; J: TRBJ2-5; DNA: TGTGCCTGGACCTGGGACGCGACCCAGTACTTC; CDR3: CAWTWDATQYF
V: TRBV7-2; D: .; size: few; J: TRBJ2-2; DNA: TGTGCCAGCAGCTTTGGTAGTACGGGGGAGCTGTTTTTT; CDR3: CASSFGSTGELFF
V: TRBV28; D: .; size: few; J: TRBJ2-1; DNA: TGTGCCAGCAGTAAAAGGGTTTCCTACAATGAGCAGTTCTTC; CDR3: CASSKRVSYNEQFF
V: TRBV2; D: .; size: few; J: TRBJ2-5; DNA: TGTGCCAGCAGTGGGCGCCGGGACCAAGAGACCCAGTACTTC; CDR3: CASSGRRDQETQYF
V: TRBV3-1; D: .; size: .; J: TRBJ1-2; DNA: TGTGCCAGCCGCCCCGGGGGGAGCCTCGGCTACACCTTC; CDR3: CASRPGGSLGYTF
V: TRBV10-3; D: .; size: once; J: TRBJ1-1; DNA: TGTGCCATAGGTACGGGGGTCGGCACTGAAGCTTTCTTT; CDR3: CAIGTGVGTEAFF
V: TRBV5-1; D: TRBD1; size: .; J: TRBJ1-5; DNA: TGCGCCAGCAGCTTGGGAACCGACAGGGTTAATCAGCCCCAGCATTTT; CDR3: CASSLGTDRVNQPQHF